These 14 T cell receptor beta chains originate from one sample sequenced in a study of cytomegalovirus exposure and HLA in healthy donors. Both 60 Vbeta primers and 13 Jbeta primers went into the PCR. Measured with immunoSEQ multiplex PCR; TCRdb has only the in-frame clones, and not every one. Of 75,000 to 100,000 clones listed, about 80% are singletons. Input material: PBMCs. Source of these receptors: a man aged 25 to 45 in good health and CMV-seronegative.

The rearrangement uses TRBV18 and TRBJ1-6; TRBD1 is a possible D gene (6 bases). The CDR3 covers 14 residues. Between the trimmed V and J ends, which lost 4 bases and 8 bases, there was a span of 12 bases. Germline V CDR1 and CDR2: KGHSH, LQKENI. Written as DNA, the CDR3 is TGTGCCAGCTCACAAACAGGGTTTGATTCACCCCTCCACTTT. Translating it yields CASSQTGFDSPLHF.

This chain connects TRBV7-9 to TRBJ2-7; 7 positions match TRBD2. V lost 5 bases to trimming and J lost 2 bases; unmatched junction nucleotides: 6. The CDR3 has 14 amino acids. Germline V gene sequence: CDR1 SEHNR, CDR2 FQNEAQ (reference sequence). This chain's CDR3 is CASSRLAEPYEQYF. The CDR3 DNA reads TGTGCCAGCAGCAGGCTAGCGGAACCCTACGAGCAGTACTTC.

The chain carries TRBV5-4 and TRBJ1-3; no definite D call. Deletions cut 4 bases from V and 1 base from J, with 9 bases between. The CDR3 totals 14 residues. The germline CDR1 and CDR2 sequences are SGHNT and YYREEE (reference sequence). The CDR3 loop is CASSGGVSGNTIYF. The CDR3 coding sequence is TGTGCCAGCAGCGGCGGGGTTTCTGGAAACACCATATATTTT.

The chain joins TRBV5-1 to TRBJ1-3; 7 bases agree with TRBD1. CDR3 size: 16 residues. Germline V gene lookup returns CDR1 SGHRS and CDR2 YFSETQ. Trimming cost V 4 bases and J 4 bases; bases outside gene matches: 11. CDR3 residues: CASSHMSGQRGNTIYF. CDR3 DNA: TGCGCCAGCAGCCACATGTCGGGACAGAGAGGAAACACCATATATTTT.

The chain joins TRBV19 to TRBJ2-5, with D perhaps TRBD2 (5 bases). The DNA end lines up better with TRBJ2-7; the J call may be wrong. The germline gives CDR1 LNHDA, CDR2 SQIVND (reference sequence). The CDR3 spans 14 residues. For the CDR3, the DNA is TGTGCCAGTAGTAAAACTAGGGCCCACTACGAGCAGTACTTC. Protein product: CASSKTRAHYEQYF.

The CDR3 sequence: CASSQDRGSSGNTIYF. DNA for the CDR3: TGCGCCAGCAGCCAAGATAGGGGATCGTCTGGAAACACCATATATTTT. The rearrangement joins TRBV4-1 to TRBJ1-3; possible D gene TRBD1, 5 bases. CDR1 is MGHRA and CDR2 is YSYEKL in the germline V gene. The CDR3 runs 16 residues. V was cut by 0 bases and J by 1 base, with 10 bases left in between.

The J gene is TRBJ2-5, the V gene TRBV7-6; 10 bases line up with TRBD2. The junction had 13 bases not matched to a gene; V was cut back by 4 bases and J by 5 bases. The CDR3 is 17 amino acids. Germline V gene sequence: CDR1 SGHVS, CDR2 FNYEAQ. CDR3 protein: CASSSNLLAGRHETQYF. The DNA of the CDR3 is TGTGCCAGCAGCTCCAATTTACTAGCGGGGAGGCACGAGACCCAGTACTTC.

This clone was seen a single time. The CDR3 DNA sequence: TGTGCCAGCTCACCCCCTACAGGGAACACTGAAGCTTTCTTT. Translating it yields CASSPPTGNTEAFF. V gene TRBV18 combines with J gene TRBJ1-1, with a weak D call TRBD1 (5 bases). The germline V and J ends were trimmed by 3 bases and 1 base, with 9 bases remaining between them. The germline V gene has CDR1 KGHSH and CDR2 LQKENI. This CDR3 is built from 14 residues.

The CDR3 sequence: CASSPNRGANVLTF. The CDR3 DNA reads as TGTGCCAGCAGCCCCAACAGGGGAGCCAACGTCCTGACTTTC. The chain joins TRBV4-2 to TRBJ2-6; 7 nucleotides agree with TRBD1. V shed 4 bases, J shed 7 bases, and the junction held 4 bases outside the gene matches. The CDR3 covers 14 residues. The V gene's germline CDR1 is LGHNA and CDR2 YNFKEQ.

This clone appeared once. The J gene is TRBJ2-2, the V gene TRBV27; 7 nucleotides line up with TRBD2. The CDR3 covers 15 residues. In germline, CDR1 is MNHEY, CDR2 SMNVEV (reference sequence). Trimming removed 4 bases from V and 4 bases from J; junction bases left unmatched: 6. CDR3 nucleotides: TGTGCCAGCAGTTCGGTCAGGGAGGGCACCGGGGAGCTGTTTTTT. Translating gives CASSSVREGTGELFF.

This clone showed up just once. This sequence joins TRBV2 and TRBJ2-7, with D possibly matching TRBD2 (5 bases). The CDR3 length is 16 residues. Germline V gives CDR1 SNHLY, CDR2 FYNNEI. V dropped 1 base and J dropped 3 bases, with 16 bases sitting between them. The CDR3 DNA follows: TGTGCCAGCAGTGAAGGAAGTGTACGTGGAGGCTACGAGCAGTACTTC. Amino acid sequence: CASSEGSVRGGYEQYF.

The chain employs TRBV12-5 and TRBJ1-1; perhaps TRBD1 as D (6 bases). There are 17 residues in the CDR3. Trimming stripped 5 bases from V and 1 base from J, with 20 bases between. In germline, CDR1 is LGHNT, CDR2 FRNRAP. DNA for the CDR3: TGTGCTAGTGGTCTACTCGGGGAGGGGGGTCGGAACACTGAAGCTTTCTTT. Residues: CASGLLGEGGRNTEAFF.

The chain couples TRBV27 to TRBJ1-4; 8 bases align to TRBD1. Germline lookup yields CDR1 MNHEY and CDR2 SMNVEV (reference sequence). V shed 6 bases, J shed 5 bases, and the junction held 8 bases outside the gene matches. This CDR3 contains 15 residues. CDR3 in DNA: TGTGCCAGCAGCCGGGGACAGGTGGGGAATGAAAAACTGTTTTTT. It codes for CASSRGQVGNEKLFF.

The chain is built from TRBV11-1 and TRBJ2-7, with D perhaps TRBD1 (5 bases). Germline assignment: CDR1 SGHAT and CDR2 FQDESV (reference sequence). The CDR3 has 14 residues. V lost 4 bases and J 0 bases, leaving 10 bases between the germline ends. CDR3 in amino acids: CASSSTGSSYEQYF. The CDR3 region has the DNA TGTGCCAGCAGCTCCACAGGTAGCTCCTACGAGCAGTACTTC.